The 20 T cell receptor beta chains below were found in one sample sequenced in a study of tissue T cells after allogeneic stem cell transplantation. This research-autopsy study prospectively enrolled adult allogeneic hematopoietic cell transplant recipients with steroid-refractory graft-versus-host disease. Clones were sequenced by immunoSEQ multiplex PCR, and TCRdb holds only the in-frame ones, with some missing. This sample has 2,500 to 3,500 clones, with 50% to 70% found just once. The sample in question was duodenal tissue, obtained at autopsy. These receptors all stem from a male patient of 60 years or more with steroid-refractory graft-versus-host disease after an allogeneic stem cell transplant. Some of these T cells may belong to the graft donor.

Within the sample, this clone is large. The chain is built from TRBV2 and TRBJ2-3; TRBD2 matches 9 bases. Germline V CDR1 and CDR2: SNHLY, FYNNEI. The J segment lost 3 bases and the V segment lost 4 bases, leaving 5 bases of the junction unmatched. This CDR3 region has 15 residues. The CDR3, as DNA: TGTGCCAGCAGTGCCGGGACTAGCTCGACAGATACGCAGTATTTT. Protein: CASSAGTSSTDTQYF.

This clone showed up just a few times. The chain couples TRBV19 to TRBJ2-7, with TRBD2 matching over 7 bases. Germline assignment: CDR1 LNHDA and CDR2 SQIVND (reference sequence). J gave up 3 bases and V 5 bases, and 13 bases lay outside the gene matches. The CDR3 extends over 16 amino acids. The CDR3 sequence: CASSEPTPGGGYEQYF. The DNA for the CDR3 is TGTGCCAGTAGTGAACCGACCCCTGGCGGGGGCTACGAGCAGTACTTC.

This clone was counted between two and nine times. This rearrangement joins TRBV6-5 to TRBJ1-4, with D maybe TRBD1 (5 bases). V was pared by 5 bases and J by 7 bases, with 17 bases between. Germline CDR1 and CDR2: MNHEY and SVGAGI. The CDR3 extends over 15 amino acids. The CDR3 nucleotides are TGTGCCAGCAGTACTGGGACTTTATCTGGTGAAAAACTGTTTTTT. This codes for CASSTGTLSGEKLFF.

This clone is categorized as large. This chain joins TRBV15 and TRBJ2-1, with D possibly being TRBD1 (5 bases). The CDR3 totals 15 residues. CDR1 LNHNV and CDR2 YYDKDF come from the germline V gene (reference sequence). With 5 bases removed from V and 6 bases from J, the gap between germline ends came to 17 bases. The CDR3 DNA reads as TGTGCCACCAGCTCTCCTGGGGCAGGGCGCAATGAGCAGTTCTTC. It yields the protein CATSSPGAGRNEQFF.

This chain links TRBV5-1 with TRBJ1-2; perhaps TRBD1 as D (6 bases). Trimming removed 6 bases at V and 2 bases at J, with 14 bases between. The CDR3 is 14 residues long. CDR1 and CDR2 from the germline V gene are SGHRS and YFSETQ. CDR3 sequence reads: CASTPRGANYGYTF. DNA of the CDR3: TGCGCCAGCACACCCAGGGGCGCAAACTATGGCTACACCTTC.

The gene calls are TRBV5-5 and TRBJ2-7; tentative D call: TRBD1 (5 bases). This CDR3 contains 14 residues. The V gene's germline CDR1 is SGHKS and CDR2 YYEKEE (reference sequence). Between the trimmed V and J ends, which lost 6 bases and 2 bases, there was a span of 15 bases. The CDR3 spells CASTLRDSAYEQYF. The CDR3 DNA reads TGTGCCAGCACCCTCAGAGACAGTGCCTACGAGCAGTACTTC.

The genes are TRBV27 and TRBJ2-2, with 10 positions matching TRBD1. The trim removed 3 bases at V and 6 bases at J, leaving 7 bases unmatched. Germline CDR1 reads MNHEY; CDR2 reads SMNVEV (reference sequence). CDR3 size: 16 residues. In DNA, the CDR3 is TGTGCCAGCAGTTTCTTGGGACAGGGGATGCCCGGGGAGCTGTTTTTT. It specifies CASSFLGQGMPGELFF.

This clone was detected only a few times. CDR3: CASSGGTAYGYTF. CDR3 nucleotides: TGTGCCAGCAGCGGGGGGACGGCCTATGGCTACACCTTC. The chain employs TRBV25-1 and TRBJ1-2, with D perhaps matching TRBD1 (5 bases). V was trimmed by 6 bases and J by 4 bases, leaving 12 bases between them. Germline values: CDR1 MGHDK, CDR2 SYGVNS. This CDR3 is built from 13 residues.

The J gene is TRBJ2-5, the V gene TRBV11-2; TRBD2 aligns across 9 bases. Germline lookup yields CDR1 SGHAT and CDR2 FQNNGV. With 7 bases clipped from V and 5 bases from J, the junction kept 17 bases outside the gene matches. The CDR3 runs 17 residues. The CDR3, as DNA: TGTGCCAGCACTTCCGAAGCGGGGGGCCGGGCGTGGGAGACCCAGTACTTC. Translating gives CASTSEAGGRAWETQYF.

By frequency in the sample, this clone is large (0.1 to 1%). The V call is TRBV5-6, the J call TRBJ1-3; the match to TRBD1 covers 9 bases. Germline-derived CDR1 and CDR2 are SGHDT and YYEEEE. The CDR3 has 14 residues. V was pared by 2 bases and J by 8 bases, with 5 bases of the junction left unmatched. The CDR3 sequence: CASSFTGGGYTIYF. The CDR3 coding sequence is TGTGCCAGCAGCTTCACAGGGGGCGGGTACACCATATATTTT.

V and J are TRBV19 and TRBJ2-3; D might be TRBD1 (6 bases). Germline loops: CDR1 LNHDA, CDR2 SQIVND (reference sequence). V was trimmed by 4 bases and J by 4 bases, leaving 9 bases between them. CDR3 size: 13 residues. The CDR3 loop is CASSTAGADTQYF. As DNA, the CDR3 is TGTGCCAGTAGTACCGCAGGGGCAGATACGCAGTATTTT.

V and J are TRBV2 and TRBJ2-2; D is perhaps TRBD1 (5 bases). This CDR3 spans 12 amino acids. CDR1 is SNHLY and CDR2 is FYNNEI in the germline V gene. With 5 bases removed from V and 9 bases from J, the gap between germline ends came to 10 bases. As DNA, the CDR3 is TGTGCCAGCAGTTGGGGCGTGAGGGAGCTGTTTTTT. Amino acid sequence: CASSWGVRELFF.

CDR3 sequence: CASVGGETQYF. The CDR3 region has the DNA TGTGCCAGCGTAGGTGGAGAGACCCAGTACTTC. The gene calls are TRBV7-8 and TRBJ2-5; D is undetermined. CDR3 length: 11 residues. V was cut by 8 bases and J by 4 bases, with 8 bases left in between. Germline values: CDR1 SGHVS, CDR2 FQNEAQ.

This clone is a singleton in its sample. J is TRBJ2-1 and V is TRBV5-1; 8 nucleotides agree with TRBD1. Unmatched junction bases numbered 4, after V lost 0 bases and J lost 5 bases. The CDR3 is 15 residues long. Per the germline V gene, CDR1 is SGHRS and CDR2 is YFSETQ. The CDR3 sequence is CASSLAGGLNNEQFF. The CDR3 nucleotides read TGCGCCAGCAGCTTGGCAGGGGGCCTAAACAATGAGCAGTTCTTC.

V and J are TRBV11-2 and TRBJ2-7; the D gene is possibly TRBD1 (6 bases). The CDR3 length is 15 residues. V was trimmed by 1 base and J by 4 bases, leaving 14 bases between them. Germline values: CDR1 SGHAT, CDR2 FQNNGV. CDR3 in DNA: TGTGCCAGCAGCTTAGTGGCCCAGGGGCCGTACGAGCAGTACTTC. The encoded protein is CASSLVAQGPYEQYF.

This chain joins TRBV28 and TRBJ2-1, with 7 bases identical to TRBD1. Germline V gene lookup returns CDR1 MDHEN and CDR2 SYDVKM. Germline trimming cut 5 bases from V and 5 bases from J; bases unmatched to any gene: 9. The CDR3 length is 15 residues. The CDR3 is CASSAGTAADNEQFF. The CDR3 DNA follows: TGTGCCAGCAGTGCAGGGACAGCTGCTGACAATGAGCAGTTCTTC.

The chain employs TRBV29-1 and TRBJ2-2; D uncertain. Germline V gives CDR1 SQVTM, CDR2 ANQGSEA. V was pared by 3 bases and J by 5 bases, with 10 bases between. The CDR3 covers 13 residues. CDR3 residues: CSVDKVGTGELFF. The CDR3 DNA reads TGCAGCGTTGATAAAGTAGGAACCGGGGAGCTGTTTTTT.

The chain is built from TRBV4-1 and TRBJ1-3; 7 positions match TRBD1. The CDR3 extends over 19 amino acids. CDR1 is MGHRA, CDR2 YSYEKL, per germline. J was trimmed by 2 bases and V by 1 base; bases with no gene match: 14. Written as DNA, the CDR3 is TGCGCCAGCAGCCAAGTTTTCTACGGACAGGCGGGAACTGGAAACACCATATATTTT. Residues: CASSQVFYGQAGTGNTIYF.

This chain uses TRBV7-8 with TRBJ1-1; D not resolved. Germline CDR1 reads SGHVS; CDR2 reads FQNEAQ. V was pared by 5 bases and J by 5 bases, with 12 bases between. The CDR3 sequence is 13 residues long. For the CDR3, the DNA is TGTGCCAGCAGCCCAGCCCACACAACTGAAGCTTTCTTT. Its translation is CASSPAHTTEAFF. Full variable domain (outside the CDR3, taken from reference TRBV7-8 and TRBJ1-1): GAGVSQSPRYKVAKRGQDVALRCDPISGHVSLFWYQQALGQGPEFLTYFQNEAQLDKSGLPSDRFFAERPEGSVSTLKIQRTQQEDSAVYLCASSPAHTTEAFFGQGTRLTVV.

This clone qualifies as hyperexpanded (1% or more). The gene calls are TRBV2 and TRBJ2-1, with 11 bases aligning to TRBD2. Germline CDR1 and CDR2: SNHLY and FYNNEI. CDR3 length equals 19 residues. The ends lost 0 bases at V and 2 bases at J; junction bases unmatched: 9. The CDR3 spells CASSEASGGAHGAYNEQFF. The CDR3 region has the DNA TGTGCCAGCAGTGAAGCTAGCGGGGGGGCTCACGGCGCCTACAATGAGCAGTTCTTC.